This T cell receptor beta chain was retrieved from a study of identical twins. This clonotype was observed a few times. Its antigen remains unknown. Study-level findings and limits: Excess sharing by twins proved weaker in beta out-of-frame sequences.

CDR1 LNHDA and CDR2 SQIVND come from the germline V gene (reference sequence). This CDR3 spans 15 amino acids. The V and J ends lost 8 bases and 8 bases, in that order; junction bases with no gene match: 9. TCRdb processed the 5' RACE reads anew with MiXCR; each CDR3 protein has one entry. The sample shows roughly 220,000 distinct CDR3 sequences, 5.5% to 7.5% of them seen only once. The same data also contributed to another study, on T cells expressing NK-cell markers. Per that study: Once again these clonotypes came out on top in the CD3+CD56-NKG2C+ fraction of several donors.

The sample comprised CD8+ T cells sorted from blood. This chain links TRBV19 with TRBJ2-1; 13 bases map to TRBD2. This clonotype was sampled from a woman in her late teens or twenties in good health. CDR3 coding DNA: TGTGCCAGTTCCCGGACTAGCGGGAGTAACGATGAGCAGTTCTTC. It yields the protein CASSRTSGSNDEQFF.